The clone carrying this TCR beta chain was counted a few times. The data were taken from a study of blood T cell repertoires in COVID-19. Study-wide background: PBMCs, B-cell-depleted T cells, or T cells provided the cDNA or gDNA that made up the material.

Measured with immunoSEQ multiplex PCR; TCRdb has only the in-frame clones, and not every one. The repertoire consists of 55,000 or so clones, with around 90% occurring once and the leading ten covering approximately 3.6%. V lost 10 bases, J lost 5 bases, and 18 bases lay in between. There are 14 residues in the CDR3. From germline, CDR1 is MDHEN and CDR2 SYDVKM. Those enrolled in Seattle joined during active infection and were followed longitudinally afterward. What was sequenced was peripheral blood. The chain joins TRBV28 to TRBJ2-1, with TRBD2 as a possible D gene (7 bases). The receptor comes from a man aged 40-55 years with COVID-19, enrolled during active disease. Here the CDR3 DNA reads TGTGCCACTAGGATAGGGGGGGGTGACAATGAGCAGTTCTTC. Translation gives CATRIGGGDNEQFF.